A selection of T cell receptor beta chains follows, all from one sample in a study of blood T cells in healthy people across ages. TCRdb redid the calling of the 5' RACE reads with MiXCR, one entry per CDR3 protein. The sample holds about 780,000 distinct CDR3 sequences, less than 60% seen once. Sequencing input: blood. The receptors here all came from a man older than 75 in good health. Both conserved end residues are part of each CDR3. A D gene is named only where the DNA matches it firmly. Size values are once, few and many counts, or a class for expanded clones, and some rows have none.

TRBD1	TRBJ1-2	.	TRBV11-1	TGTGCCAGCAGCCTCGGGGGACAGGGACTTAGGGGCTACACCTTC	CASSLGGQGLRGYTF
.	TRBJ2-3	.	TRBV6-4	TGTGCCAGCAGTGCGACTATACGGCGCCGCACAGATACGCAGTATTTT	CASSATIRRRTDTQYF
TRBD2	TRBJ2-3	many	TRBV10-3	TGTGCCATCAGTGGGGAGACTAGCGGGAATCCTACAGATACGCAGTATTTT	CAISGETSGNPTDTQYF
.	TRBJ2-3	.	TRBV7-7	TGTGCTAGCAGCTTACATCAGACAGCCGGCGATGAGCAGTACTTT	CASSLHQTAGDEQYF
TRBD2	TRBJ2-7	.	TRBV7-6	TGTGCCGGCGCGGGAGAAGGCTCCTACGAGCAGTACTTC	CAGAGEGSYEQYF
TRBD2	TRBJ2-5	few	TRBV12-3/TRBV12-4	TGTGCCAGCAGTTCCCGGGGGGGGGACTACGAGACCCAGTACTTC	CASSSRGGDYETQYF
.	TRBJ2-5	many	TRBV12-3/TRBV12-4	TGTGCCAGCGGTCCCGGGGTGGGGCATCAAGAGACCCAGTACTTC	CASGPGVGHQETQYF
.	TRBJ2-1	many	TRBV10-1	TGCGCCAGCAGTCGGACATTCAACGGCGAGCAGTTCTTC	CASSRTFNGEQFF
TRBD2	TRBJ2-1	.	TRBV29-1	TGCAGCGTTTTCTTAGCGGGAGGGCCAAATGAGCAGTTCTTC	CSVFLAGGPNEQFF
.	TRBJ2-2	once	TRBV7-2	TGTGCCAGCAGCCTAGACAGGAGGTCGGGCCCAGCCGGGGAGCTGTTTTTT	CASSLDRRSGPAGELFF
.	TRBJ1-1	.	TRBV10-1	TGCGCCAGCAGTGAGTCGACAGTTGCGAACACTGAAGCTTTCTTT	CASSESTVANTEAFF
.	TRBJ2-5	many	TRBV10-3	TGTGCCATCAGTGAACCCCGGGAGACCCAGTACTTC	CAISEPRETQYF
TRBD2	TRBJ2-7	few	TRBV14	TGTGCCAGCAGCCCAGGGACTAGCGGGAGGAGGTACTACGAGCAGTACTTC	CASSPGTSGRRYYEQYF
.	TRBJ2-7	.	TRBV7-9	TGTGCCAGCAGCCTGAGACAAGGATGGTACTTC	CASSLRQGWYF
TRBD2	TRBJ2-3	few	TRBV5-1	TGCGCCAGCAGGACAGCGGGACTCACAGATACGCAGTATTTT	CASRTAGLTDTQYF
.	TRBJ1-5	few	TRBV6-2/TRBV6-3	TGTGCCAGCAGTTACTCGCGGACCTCGGGTCAGCCCCAGCATTTT	CASSYSRTSGQPQHF
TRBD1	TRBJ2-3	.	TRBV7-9	TGTGCCAGCAGCGCTAACAGGGGTCCAGATACGCAGTATTTT	CASSANRGPDTQYF
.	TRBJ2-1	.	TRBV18	TGTGCCAGCTCAGCGGGACAGTCGCTTATCAATGAGCAGTTCTTC	CASSAGQSLINEQFF
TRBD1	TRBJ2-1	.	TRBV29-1	TGCAGCGTTTTGAGACAGGGAAGGGGTATGCCCTACAATGAGCAGTTCTTC	CSVLRQGRGMPYNEQFF
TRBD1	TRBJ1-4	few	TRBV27	TGTGCCAGCAGTTTAATCCTCGGGCAGGGGGGTCCAGGAAAACTGTTTTTT	CASSLILGQGGPGKLFF
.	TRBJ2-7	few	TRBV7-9	TGTGCCAGCAGCTCCAATGAGCAGTACTTC	CASSSNEQYF
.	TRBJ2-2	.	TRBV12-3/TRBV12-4	TGTGCCAGCAGTCTGAGGACTGATAACACCGGGGAGCTGTTTTTT	CASSLRTDNTGELFF
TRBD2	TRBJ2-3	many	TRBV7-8	TGTGCCAGCAGCTTCCCTCCAGGCGGGAGAACAGATACGCAGTATTTT	CASSFPPGGRTDTQYF
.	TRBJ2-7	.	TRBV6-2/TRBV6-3	TGTGCCAGCACTCTGGGACAAGTTTCCTACGAGCAGTACTTC	CASTLGQVSYEQYF
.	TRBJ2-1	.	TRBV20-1	TGCAGTGCTAGAAATCAGGACGGACGTTTCTACAATGAGCAGTTCTTC	CSARNQDGRFYNEQFF
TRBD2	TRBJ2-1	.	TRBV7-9	TGTGCCAGCAGCTCCCTGGACCGGACTAGCCCCTACAATGAGCAGTTCTTC	CASSSLDRTSPYNEQFF
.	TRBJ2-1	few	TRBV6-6	TGTGCCAGCACCGAAGGAAGGGTCTACAATGAGCAGTTCTTC	CASTEGRVYNEQFF
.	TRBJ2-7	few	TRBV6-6	TGTGCCAGCAGCTGGGACGGGGGCGAGCAGTACTTC	CASSWDGGEQYF
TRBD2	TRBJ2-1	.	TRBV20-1	TGCAGTGCTAGAGATCGTAGCGGGGGGAGCTCCTACAATGAGCAGTTCTTC	CSARDRSGGSSYNEQFF
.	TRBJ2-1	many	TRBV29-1	TGCAGCGTTGGCCCCTACAATGAGCAGTTCTTC	CSVGPYNEQFF